This TCR beta chain was identified in a study of T cell changes during pregnancy in multiple sclerosis. Assay used: immunoSEQ multiplex PCR; TCRdb lists only in-frame clones, some missing. The sample records under 60,000 clones, about nine tenths being singletons. This CDR3 region has 15 residues. Trimming cost V 2 bases and J 3 bases, with 12 bases left between them. Germline V CDR1 and CDR2: SGHNT, YYREEE (reference sequence). This sequence joins TRBV5-4 and TRBJ2-1; D remains ambiguous. This specimen consisted of CD4+ T cells from peripheral blood mononuclear cells, obtained after pregnancy. This TCR was recovered from a female donor with multiple sclerosis, enrolled in a pregnancy study. CDR3 DNA: TGTGCCAGCAGCTTAGCGAGACCGAACTACAATGAGCAGTTCTTC. Translation gives CASSLARPNYNEQFF.